This T cell receptor (beta chain) appears in the sequencing data of a study of graft-versus-host responses after intestinal transplantation. In the study overall: Every recipient underwent anti-thymocyte globulin induction, then tacrolimus and steroids for roughly 3 years. Findings of the study overall: After transplant, early declines in HvG clones were associated with peak levels of circulating GvH clones.

This clone was observed a handful of times. Produced via immunoSEQ multiplex PCR; TCRdb's table is partial and in-frame only. The sample yields several thousand clones, about a quarter seen once. Researchers placed about 200,000 CFSE-labeled responder cells in culture with about 200,000 irradiated, violet-dye-labeled stimulator cells. The sequenced sample was alloreactive CD8+ T cells from a mixed lymphocyte reaction culture, obtained before transplantation. The subset here: CFSE-low proliferating T cells sorted from roughly 6-day pre-transplant mixed lymphocyte reaction (GvH or HvG direction). The sequence was collected from a human patient who was an organ donor for intestinal transplantation.

The CDR3 here is CASSYAPSNTGELFF. The CDR3 nucleotides are TGTGCCAGCAGTTACGCCCCATCGAACACCGGGGAGCTGTTTTTT. V gene TRBV6-9 combines with J gene TRBJ2-2; D not resolved. Germline CDR1 MNHGY, CDR2 SVAAGI. The CDR3 covers 15 residues. Deletions cut 3 bases from V and 0 bases from J, with 8 bases between.